What follows are 20 T cell receptor beta chains derived from one specimen sequenced in a study of T-cell reconstitution after alpha-beta-depleted transplantation in children. Researchers prepared the TCRbeta library using unique molecular identifiers, the study reports. MiXCR, run by TCRdb on the PCR reads, gives a single entry per CDR3 protein. The sample lists 450,000 to 600,000 distinct CDR3 sequences, roughly a tenth occurring once. This sample comprised PBMCs, obtained before TCRalphabeta/CD19-depleted stem cell transplant. These receptors were obtained from a child aged 2 to 10 with inherited bone marrow failure, due to receive a stem cell transplant.

This clonotype was observed many times. This sequence joins TRBV7-9 and TRBJ1-2; D remains ambiguous. The germline CDR1 and CDR2 sequences are SEHNR and FQNEAQ (reference sequence). This CDR3 comprises 11 residues. The germline V and J ends were trimmed by 3 bases and 8 bases, with 7 bases remaining between them. The CDR3: CASSFRGGYTF. In DNA form, the CDR3 reads TGTGCCAGCAGCTTTCGAGGAGGCTACACCTTC.

This clonotype has ten or more counts. This chain connects TRBV15 to TRBJ2-3; D ambiguous. Trimming took off 5 bases at V and 2 bases at J, with 8 bases between the two ends. This CDR3 comprises 13 residues. The germline CDR1 and CDR2 sequences are LNHNV and YYDKDF (reference sequence). DNA for the CDR3: TGTGCCACCAGCCCCTTGATCACAGATACGCAGTATTTT. Protein product: CATSPLITDTQYF.

At least ten counts were recorded for this clonotype. The rearrangement joins TRBV20-1 to TRBJ1-3; no clear D gene. CDR3 size: 11 residues. V gave up 4 bases and J gave up 8 bases, with 9 bases separating them. CDR1 DFQATT and CDR2 SNEGSKA come from the germline V gene (reference sequence). Here the CDR3 reads CSATSGDTIYF. In nucleotides, the CDR3 is TGCAGTGCTACATCCGGAGACACCATATATTTT.

In regard to this clonotype: A much more abundant neighbour one base away suggests this may be a read error. This sequence joins TRBV10-3 and TRBJ2-7; D tentatively reads TRBD1 or TRBD2 (5 bases each). V lost 2 bases and J 2 bases, leaving 13 bases between the germline ends. The germline V gene has CDR1 ENHRY and CDR2 SYGVKD. The CDR3 is made up of 15 amino acids. Here the CDR3 DNA reads TGTGCCATCAGTGAGGGTCACGGGGCAGCCTACGAGCAGTACTTC. Residues: CAISEGHGAAYEQYF.

This clonotype was observed a handful of times. The rearrangement joins TRBV4-3 to TRBJ2-5; 11 bases agree with TRBD1. Germline CDR1 LGHNA, CDR2 YSLEER. The V gene end was trimmed by 3 bases and the J gene end by 2 bases; junction bases not matched to a gene: 14. This CDR3 spans 19 amino acids. The DNA for the CDR3 is TGCGCCAGCAGCCAGTGGCCTCAGGGACAGGGGGATCGGCAAGAGACCCAGTACTTC. Encoded protein: CASSQWPQGQGDRQETQYF.

This clonotype showed up many times. The V call is TRBV10-3, the J call TRBJ2-1; TRBD2 is a possible D gene (6 bases). V was trimmed by 10 bases and J by 4 bases, leaving 17 bases between them. Germline V CDR1 and CDR2: ENHRY, SYGVKD. This CDR3 is built from 14 residues. CDR3 nucleotides: TGTGCCAGACATCCTAGGGCGGGGTACAATGAGCAGTTCTTC. It translates to CARHPRAGYNEQFF.

The rearrangement links TRBV27 to TRBJ2-7, with a weak D call TRBD1 (5 bases). Germline CDR1 reads MNHEY; CDR2 reads SMNVEV (reference sequence). The V and J ends lost 3 bases and 3 bases respectively, with 18 bases between them. The CDR3 runs 16 residues. The CDR3 DNA reads as TGTGCCAGCAGTTTGTTTCACGAAGGGGCTAACTACGAGCAGTACTTC. Its translation is CASSLFHEGANYEQYF.

The genes are TRBV19 and TRBJ2-4; D possibly corresponds to TRBD1 (6 bases). The CDR3 consists of 17 residues. Trimming removed 5 bases from V and 0 bases from J, with 17 bases in between. The germline V gene encodes CDR1 LNHDA and CDR2 SQIVND (reference sequence). CDR3 nucleotide sequence: TGTGCCAGTAGTCCGCGCAGGGGTACCCTAGCCAAAAACATTCAGTACTTC. Encoded protein: CASSPRRGTLAKNIQYF.

This clonotype appeared many times. This chain links TRBV27 with TRBJ2-1, with 7 bases matching TRBD1. The germline V gene has CDR1 MNHEY and CDR2 SMNVEV (reference sequence). V shed 4 bases and J 0 bases; nucleotides not matched to a gene: 9. CDR3 length: 17 residues. For the CDR3, the DNA is TGTGCCAGCAGTTCTCTCCACAGGGGAACCTCCTACAATGAGCAGTTCTTC. The encoded protein is CASSSLHRGTSYNEQFF.

In its sample, this clonotype was seen many times. The chain carries TRBV20-1 and TRBJ2-7, with 11 bases identical to TRBD2. Trimming at V came to 2 bases and at J to 0 bases, leaving 6 bases not matched to a gene. Germline-derived CDR1 and CDR2 are DFQATT and SNEGSKA (reference sequence). The CDR3 sequence is 16 residues long. The CDR3 nucleotides are TGCAGTGCTAGAAAAACGGGACTAGCGGACTCCTACGAGCAGTACTTC. This encodes CSARKTGLADSYEQYF.

This rearrangement joins TRBV2 to TRBJ2-7, with 11 bases aligning to TRBD2. This CDR3 contains 16 residues. The V gene end was trimmed by 3 bases and the J gene end by 4 bases; junction bases not matched to a gene: 8. Per the germline V gene, CDR1 is SNHLY and CDR2 is FYNNEI. The CDR3 DNA is TGTGCCAGCAGTGAGGTTCTAGCGGGAGGCCCATACGAGCAGTACTTC. Protein sequence: CASSEVLAGGPYEQYF.

This sequence joins TRBV30 and TRBJ2-4, with D tentatively TRBD1 (5 bases). Germline loops: CDR1 GTSNPN, CDR2 SVGIG (reference sequence). V lost 1 base and J 6 bases, leaving 19 bases between the germline ends. The CDR3 has 16 residues. CDR3 protein: CAWSAPGILGGNIQYF. The CDR3 coding sequence is TGTGCCTGGAGTGCTCCAGGGATACTGGGCGGAAACATTCAGTACTTC. Supplemented by reference TRBV30 and TRBJ2-4, the full variable domain reads SQTIHQWPATLVQPVGSPLSLECTVEGTSNPNLYWYRQAAGRGLQLLFYSVGIGQISSEVPQNLSASRPQDRQFILSSKKLLLSDSGFYLCAWSAPGILGGNIQYFGAGTRLSVL.

There are many counts of this clonotype. The chain links TRBV5-1 to TRBJ2-1; TRBD2 agrees at 7 bases. Germline V gene sequence: CDR1 SGHRS, CDR2 YFSETQ. This CDR3 spans 16 amino acids. V lost 5 bases and J lost 0; bases outside the gene matches: 8. The CDR3 here is CASSRGGGDSYNEQFF. The CDR3 bases are TGCGCCAGCAGTAGGGGTGGGGGGGACTCCTACAATGAGCAGTTCTTC.

The genes are TRBV7-9 and TRBJ1-3; D is undetermined. Germline V gene data show CDR1 as SEHNR and CDR2 as FQNEAQ (reference sequence). This CDR3 has 13 residues. V was trimmed by 5 bases and J by 8 bases, leaving 13 bases between them. The CDR3 bases are TGTGCCAGCAGCATACTCGGCCCGGACACCATATATTTT. Its protein is CASSILGPDTIYF.

The chain is built from TRBV20-1 and TRBJ2-7; D possibly corresponds to TRBD1 (5 bases). The CDR3 totals 14 residues. The V end was cut by 2 bases, the J end by 3 bases, with 14 bases between. Germline lookup yields CDR1 DFQATT and CDR2 SNEGSKA (reference sequence). The CDR3 nucleotides read TGCAGTGCTAGAAGTGGCAGGGTAAGCTACGAGCAGTACTTC. Amino acid sequence: CSARSGRVSYEQYF.

About this clonotype itself: The junction departs from germline at one end; a sequencing error may be responsible. V gene TRBV3-1 combines with J gene TRBJ1-1; maybe TRBD1 (6 bases). Germline V CDR1 and CDR2: LGHDT, YNNKEL (reference sequence). The CDR3 extends over 13 amino acids. CDR3 in DNA: TGTGCCAGCAGCTTAACAGGGTACACTGAATCTTTCTTT. Translating gives CASSLTGYTESFF.

The table lists this clonotype with many counts. The V call is TRBV28, the J call TRBJ2-1; D may be TRBD2 (6 bases). V dropped 4 bases and J dropped 8 bases, with 15 bases sitting between them. CDR3 length equals 14 residues. Germline CDR1 MDHEN, CDR2 SYDVKM. Here the CDR3 reads CASSSRLVPDEQFF. DNA for the CDR3: TGTGCCAGCAGTTCCCGACTAGTCCCGGATGAGCAGTTCTTC.

This chain uses TRBV20-1 with TRBJ2-7, with unresolved D. The germline CDR1 and CDR2 sequences are DFQATT and SNEGSKA (reference sequence). V was shortened by 3 bases and J by 5 bases, with 14 bases between the two germline ends. The CDR3 length is 13 residues. CDR3 DNA: TGCAGTGCTAGGACCTCAAGGGCCCACGAGCAGTACTTC. This gives the protein CSARTSRAHEQYF.

CDR3 region: CASSVGRIGTSGDSDYEQYF. The DNA for the CDR3 is TGTGCCAGCAGTGTCGGCAGAATCGGGACTAGCGGGGACTCTGACTACGAGCAGTACTTC. The V gene is TRBV25-1, the J gene TRBJ2-7; the match to TRBD2 covers 13 bases. Germline V gives CDR1 MGHDK, CDR2 SYGVNS. V was clipped by 4 bases and J by 3 bases; unmatched bases: 18. CDR3 length equals 20 residues.

This clonotype was counted at least ten times. The chain recombines TRBV20-1 with TRBJ2-7; the D gene is possibly TRBD2 (6 bases). This CDR3 has 14 residues. Germline V CDR1 and CDR2: DFQATT, SNEGSKA (reference sequence). V was shortened by 0 bases and J by 3 bases, with 12 bases between the two germline ends. This chain's CDR3 is CSARDRDLYYEQYF. The CDR3 DNA reads as TGCAGTGCTAGAGACAGGGACTTATACTACGAGCAGTACTTC.